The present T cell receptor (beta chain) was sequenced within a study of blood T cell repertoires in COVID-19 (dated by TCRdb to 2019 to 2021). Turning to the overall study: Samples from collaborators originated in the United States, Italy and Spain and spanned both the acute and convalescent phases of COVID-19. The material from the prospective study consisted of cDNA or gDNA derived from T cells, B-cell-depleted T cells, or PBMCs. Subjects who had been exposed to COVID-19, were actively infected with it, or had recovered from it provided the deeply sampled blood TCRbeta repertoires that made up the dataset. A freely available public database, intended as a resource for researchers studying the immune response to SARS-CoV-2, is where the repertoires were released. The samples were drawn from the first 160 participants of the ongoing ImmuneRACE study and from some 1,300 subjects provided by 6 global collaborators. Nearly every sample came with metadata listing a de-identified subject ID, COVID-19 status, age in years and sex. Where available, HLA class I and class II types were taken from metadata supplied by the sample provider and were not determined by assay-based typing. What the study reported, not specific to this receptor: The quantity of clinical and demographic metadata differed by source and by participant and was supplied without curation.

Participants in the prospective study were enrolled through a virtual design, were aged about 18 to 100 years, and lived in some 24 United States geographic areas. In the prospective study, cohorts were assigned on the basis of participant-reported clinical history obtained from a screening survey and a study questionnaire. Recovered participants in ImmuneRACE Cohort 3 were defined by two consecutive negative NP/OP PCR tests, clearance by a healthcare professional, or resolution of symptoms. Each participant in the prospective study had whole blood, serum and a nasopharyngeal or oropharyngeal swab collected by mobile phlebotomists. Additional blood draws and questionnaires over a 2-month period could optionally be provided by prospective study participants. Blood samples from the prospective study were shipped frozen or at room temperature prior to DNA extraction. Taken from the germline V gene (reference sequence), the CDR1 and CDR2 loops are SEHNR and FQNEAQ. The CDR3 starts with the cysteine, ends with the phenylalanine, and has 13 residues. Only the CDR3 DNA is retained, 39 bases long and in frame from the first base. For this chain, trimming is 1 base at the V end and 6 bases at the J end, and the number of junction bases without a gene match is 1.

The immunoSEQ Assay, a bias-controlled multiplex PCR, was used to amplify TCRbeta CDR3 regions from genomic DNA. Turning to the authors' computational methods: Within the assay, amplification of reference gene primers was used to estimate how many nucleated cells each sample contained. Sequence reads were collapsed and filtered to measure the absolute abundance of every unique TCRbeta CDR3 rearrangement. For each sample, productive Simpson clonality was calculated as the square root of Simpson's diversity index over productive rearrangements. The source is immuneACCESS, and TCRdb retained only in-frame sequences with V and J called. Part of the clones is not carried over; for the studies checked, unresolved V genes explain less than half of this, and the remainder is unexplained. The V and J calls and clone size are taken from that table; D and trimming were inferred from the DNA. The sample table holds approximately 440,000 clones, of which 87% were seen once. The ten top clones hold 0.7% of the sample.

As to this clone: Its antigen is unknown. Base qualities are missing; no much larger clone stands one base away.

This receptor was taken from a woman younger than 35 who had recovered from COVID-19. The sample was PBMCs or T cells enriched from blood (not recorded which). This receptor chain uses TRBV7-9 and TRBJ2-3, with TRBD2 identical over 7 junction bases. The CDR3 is CASSLVGGDTQYF. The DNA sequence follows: TGTGCCAGCAGCTTAGTCGGGGGGGATACGCAGTATTTT. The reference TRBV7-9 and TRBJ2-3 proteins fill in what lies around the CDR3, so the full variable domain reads DTGVSQNPRHKITKRGQNVTFRCDPISEHNRLYWYRQTLGQGPEFLTYFQNEAQLEKSRLLSDRFSAERPKGSFSTLEIQRTEQGDSAMYLCASSLVGGDTQYFGPGTRLTVL.